A selection of T cell receptor beta chains follows, all from one sample in a study of low-dose radiotherapy and immunotherapy resistance in tumors. TCRdb ran MiXCR on the reads and lists one entry per CDR3 protein. The top ten hold approximately 10% of the sample, which has fewer than 90,000 distinct CDR3 sequences, around 32% seen once. The material sequenced was PBMCs, taken before treatment. These receptors originate from a female donor with ovarian cancer. The CDR3 runs from the conserved cysteine through the conserved F or W. The order of the fields is J gene, V gene, CDR3 protein.

j_call: TRBJ1-1; v_call: TRBV7-2; cdr3_aa: CASSLAEKNTEAFF
j_call: TRBJ1-1; v_call: TRBV6-1; cdr3_aa: CASSPGRGQGYTEAFF
j_call: TRBJ2-5; v_call: TRBV5-4; cdr3_aa: CASSFLAGGTQETQYF
j_call: TRBJ2-3; v_call: TRBV20-1; cdr3_aa: CSAPTSGGWDTQYF
j_call: TRBJ1-2; v_call: TRBV11-2; cdr3_aa: CASSSGPGVSYGYTF
j_call: TRBJ1-6; v_call: TRBV2; cdr3_aa: CAGSWQGDVGSPLHF
j_call: TRBJ2-1; v_call: TRBV24-1; cdr3_aa: CATSDQDYSYNEQFF
j_call: TRBJ1-5; v_call: TRBV25-1; cdr3_aa: CASGGTGNQPQHF
j_call: TRBJ2-3; v_call: TRBV2; cdr3_aa: CASSGDFTDTQYF
j_call: TRBJ2-5; v_call: TRBV25-1; cdr3_aa: CASSAPGQGRTQYF
j_call: TRBJ2-4; v_call: TRBV7-2; cdr3_aa: CASSSNRGSRIF
j_call: TRBJ2-7; v_call: TRBV5-1; cdr3_aa: CASSLAGLASYEQYF
j_call: TRBJ2-3; v_call: TRBV20-1; cdr3_aa: CSFGRGGSDTQYF